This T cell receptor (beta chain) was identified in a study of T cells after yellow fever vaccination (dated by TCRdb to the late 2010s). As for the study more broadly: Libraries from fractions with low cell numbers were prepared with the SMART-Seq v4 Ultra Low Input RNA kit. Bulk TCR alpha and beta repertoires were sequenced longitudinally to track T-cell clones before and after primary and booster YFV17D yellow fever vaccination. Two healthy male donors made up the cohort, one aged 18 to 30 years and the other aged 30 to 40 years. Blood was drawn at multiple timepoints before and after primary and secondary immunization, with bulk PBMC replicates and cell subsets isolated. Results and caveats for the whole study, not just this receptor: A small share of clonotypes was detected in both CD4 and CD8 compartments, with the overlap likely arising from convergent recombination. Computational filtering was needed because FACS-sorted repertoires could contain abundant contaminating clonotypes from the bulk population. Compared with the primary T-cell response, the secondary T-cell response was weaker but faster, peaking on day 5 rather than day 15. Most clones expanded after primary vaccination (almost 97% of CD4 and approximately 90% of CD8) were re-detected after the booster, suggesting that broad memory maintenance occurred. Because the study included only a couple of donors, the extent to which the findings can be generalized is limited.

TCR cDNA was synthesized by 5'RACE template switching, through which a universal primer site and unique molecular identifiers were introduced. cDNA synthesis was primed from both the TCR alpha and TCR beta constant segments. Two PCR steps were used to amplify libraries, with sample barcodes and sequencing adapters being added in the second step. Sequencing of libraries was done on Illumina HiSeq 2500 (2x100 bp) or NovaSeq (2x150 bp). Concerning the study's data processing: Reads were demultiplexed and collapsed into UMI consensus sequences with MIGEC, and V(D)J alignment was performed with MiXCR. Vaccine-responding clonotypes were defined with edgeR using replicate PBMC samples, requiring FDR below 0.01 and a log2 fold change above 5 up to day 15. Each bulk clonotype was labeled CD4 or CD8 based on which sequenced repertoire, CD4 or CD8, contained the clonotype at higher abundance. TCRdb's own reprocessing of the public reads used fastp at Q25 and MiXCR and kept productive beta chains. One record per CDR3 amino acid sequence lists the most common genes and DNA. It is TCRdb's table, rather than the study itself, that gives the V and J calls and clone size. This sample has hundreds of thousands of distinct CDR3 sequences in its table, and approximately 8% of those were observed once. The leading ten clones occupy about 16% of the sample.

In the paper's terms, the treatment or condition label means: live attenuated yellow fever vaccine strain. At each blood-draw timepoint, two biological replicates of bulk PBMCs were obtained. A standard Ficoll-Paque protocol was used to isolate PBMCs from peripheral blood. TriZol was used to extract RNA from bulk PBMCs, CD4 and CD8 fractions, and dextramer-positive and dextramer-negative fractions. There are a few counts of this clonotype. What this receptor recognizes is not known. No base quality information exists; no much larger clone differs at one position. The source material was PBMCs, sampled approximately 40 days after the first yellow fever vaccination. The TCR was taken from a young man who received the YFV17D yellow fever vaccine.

CDR3 reads: CASSSLAASTDTQYF. The nucleotide sequence is given as TGTGCCAGCAGCTCACTAGCGGCTTCCACAGATACGCAGTATTTT. Recombination linked TRBV7-3 to TRBJ2-3; 8 of the junction bases match TRBD2. CDR1 and CDR2, looked up from the germline V gene, are SGHTA and FQGTGA. From cysteine to phenylalanine, the CDR3 is 15 amino acids long. The CDR3 DNA has 45 bases and is translated from base 1. For this chain, trimming is 4 bases at the V end and 2 bases at the J end, and the number of junction bases without a gene match is 5.